This T cell receptor (beta chain) was profiled in a study of blood T cell repertoires in COVID-19. Background on the study: Acute-phase and convalescent COVID-19 samples originated in the United States, Italy and Spain. T cells, B-cell-depleted T cells, or PBMCs supplied cDNA or gDNA.

Assay used: immunoSEQ multiplex PCR; TCRdb lists only in-frame clones, some missing. The sample carries about 400,000 clones, around nine tenths recorded once. Those enrolled, adults aged roughly 18 to 90 years, came from 24 US areas. CDR1 is LGHNA and CDR2 is YNFKEQ in the germline V gene. Trimming took 4 bases from V and 2 from J; bases not matched to a gene: 6. The CDR3 extends over 15 amino acids. The sequenced sample was PBMCs or T cells enriched from blood (not recorded which). The sequence came from a woman younger than 35 with acute COVID-19. The V call is TRBV4-2, the J call TRBJ2-3, with 7 positions matching TRBD1. The CDR3 DNA follows: TGTGCCAGCAGCCTGCACAGGGGTGACACAGATACGCAGTATTTT. Translated, it gives CASSLHRGDTDTQYF.